Sequencing of this T cell receptor (beta chain) was carried out in a study of T cell responses to AZD1222 COVID-19 vaccine. General study points: AZD1222 recipients seropositive at baseline numbered only 6 or 7. The study found vaccine-associated CD4 TCRs spanning spike, dominant at 160-218 and 743-854.

Only in-frame clones appear in the TCRdb table, and some are missing; sequencing was by immunoSEQ multiplex PCR. The sample records some 190,000 clones, 80% to 90% being singletons. V lost 5 bases, J lost 5 bases, and 13 bases stayed unmatched. Germline V gene lookup returns CDR1 SGHTA and CDR2 FQGTGA. The CDR3 extends over 16 amino acids. This clone was picked up one time. Its antigen is not known. The rearrangement uses TRBV7-3 and TRBJ1-2, with TRBD1 identical over 8 bases. The sequence was obtained from an adult in good health. The sample here was peripheral blood, taken on day 0 of AZD1222 vaccination. Written as DNA, the CDR3 is TGTGCCAGCAGCAAAAAGGACAGGGAGCTGACTTATGGCTACACCTTC. Protein product: CASSKKDRELTYGYTF.